This T cell receptor (beta chain) was recorded in a study of T cell responses to AZD1222 COVID-19 vaccine. Study-wide results and limits: The donor cohort was predominantly white British with a female majority, and clonal diversity may have been underestimated. No repertoire was sampled before or during the peak T cell response, only after it. Along spike, vaccine-associated CD4 TCRs were found throughout, with dominance at 160-218 and 743-854.

TCRdb's copy holds only in-frame clones and misses some; the assay was immunoSEQ multiplex PCR. The data hold 95,000 or so clones, with approximately 91% observed a single time. Regarding this clone: Its specificity is unknown.

The CDR3 totals 17 residues. Germline V gene sequence: CDR1 SGHDT, CDR2 YYEEEE. After removal of 0 bases from V and 4 bases from J, the junction contained 8 bases not matched to a gene. V usage is TRBV5-6 and J usage is TRBJ2-1; 9 bases match TRBD2. Specimen: peripheral blood, collected on day 0 of AZD1222 vaccination. This sequence was found in an adult in good health. Written as DNA, the CDR3 is TGTGCCAGCAGCTTGGAACTGGAGACTAGCGGTTACAATGAGCAGTTCTTC. Amino acids: CASSLELETSGYNEQFF.